Ten or more counts support the clone carrying this T cell receptor (beta chain). Constant-region reverse primers amplified full-length variable regions, followed by semi-nested Nested Universal Primer A PCR. TCRdb independently ran MiXCR on the 5' RACE reads; one entry per CDR3 protein. The profile shows approximately 40,000 distinct CDR3 sequences, 25% to 35% of them singletons. CDR3 size: 16 residues. Germline CDR1 and CDR2: DFQATT and SNEGSKA (reference sequence). V lost 4 bases to trimming and J lost 1 base, with 16 bases between them. The sequence came from a female donor with breast cancer. This rearrangement joins TRBV20-1 to TRBJ2-2; D may be TRBD1 or TRBD2 (5 bases each). Sequencing was carried out using tumor-infiltrating memory CD4+ T cells sorted from the breast tumor. Subset meaning: memory CD4+ T cells, CD4+CD45RO+CD25-. The chain's CDR3 is CSANGDGKRNTGELFF. Here the CDR3 DNA reads TGCAGTGCTAATGGGGACGGGAAGCGGAACACCGGGGAGCTGTTTTTT.